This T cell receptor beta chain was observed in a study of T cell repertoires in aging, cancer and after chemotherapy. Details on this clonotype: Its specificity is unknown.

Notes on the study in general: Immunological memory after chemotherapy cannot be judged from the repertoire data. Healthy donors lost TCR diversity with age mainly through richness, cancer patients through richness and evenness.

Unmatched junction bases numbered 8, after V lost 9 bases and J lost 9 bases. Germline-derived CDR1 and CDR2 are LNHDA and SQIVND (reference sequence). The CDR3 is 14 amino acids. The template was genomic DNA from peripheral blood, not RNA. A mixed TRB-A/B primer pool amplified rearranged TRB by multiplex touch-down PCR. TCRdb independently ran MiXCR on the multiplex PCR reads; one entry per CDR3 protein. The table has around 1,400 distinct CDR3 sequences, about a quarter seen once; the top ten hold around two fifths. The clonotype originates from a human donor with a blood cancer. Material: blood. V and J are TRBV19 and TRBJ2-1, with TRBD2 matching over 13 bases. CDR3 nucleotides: TGTGCCAGCACACTAGCGGGAGGGCCAGCTGAGCAGTTCTTC. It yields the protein CASTLAGGPAEQFF.